Presented here are 18 T cell receptor beta chains from one specimen sequenced in a study of blood T cells in healthy people across ages. Combining a sample-barcoded 5' primer with a J-beta primer mix, a second PCR ran for roughly 6 to 12 cycles. TCRdb fed the 5' RACE reads into MiXCR, producing one record per CDR3 protein. The sample carries roughly 2 million distinct CDR3 sequences, roughly 49% recorded once. Material: blood. These receptors came from a woman aged 40 to 50 in good health.

The chain recombines TRBV20-1 with TRBJ2-3; the D gene is possibly TRBD1 (6 bases). This CDR3 contains 14 residues. Germline-derived CDR1 and CDR2 are DFQATT and SNEGSKA (reference sequence). Trimming shortened V by 6 bases and J by 3 bases, and 16 bases separated the two germline ends. In nucleotides, the CDR3 is TGCAGTGCAACCACAGGGCAGAGGACAGATACGCAGTATTTT. Translated, it gives CSATTGQRTDTQYF.

There are a few counts of this clonotype. The chain recombines TRBV27 with TRBJ2-1; D is unresolved. Trimming removed 8 bases from V and 0 bases from J, with 14 bases in between. CDR3 length: 15 residues. Germline V lookup: CDR1 MNHEY, CDR2 SMNVEV (reference sequence). The CDR3 sequence: CASGKGRSSYNEQFF. In nucleotides, the CDR3 is TGTGCCAGCGGGAAGGGCCGAAGCTCCTACAATGAGCAGTTCTTC.

V is TRBV29-1 and J is TRBJ2-1, with 12 bases lining up with TRBD1. Germline V gene data show CDR1 as SQVTM and CDR2 as ANQGSEA. This CDR3 spans 15 amino acids. Trimming took 7 bases from V and 7 from J; bases not matched to a gene: 11. CDR3 protein: CSAGDRDRGLNEQFF. In nucleotides, the CDR3 is TGCAGCGCAGGGGACCGGGACAGGGGGCTTAATGAGCAGTTCTTC.

This clonotype appeared a single time. The J gene is TRBJ1-2, the V gene TRBV20-1, with 8 bases that match TRBD1. With 5 bases clipped from V and 8 bases from J, the junction kept 13 bases outside the gene matches. This CDR3 contains 14 residues. In germline, CDR1 is DFQATT, CDR2 SNEGSKA (reference sequence). Here the CDR3 reads CSASRTGTGYGYTF. In DNA form, the CDR3 reads TGCAGTGCTTCCAGGACAGGGACCGGGTACGGCTACACCTTC.

V gene TRBV5-1 combines with J gene TRBJ2-7; 10 nucleotides line up with TRBD1. This CDR3 region has 16 residues. V lost 0 bases to trimming and J lost 3 bases; unmatched junction nucleotides: 6. In germline, CDR1 is SGHRS, CDR2 YFSETQ. The CDR3 sequence is CASSLGQGAAGYEQYF. CDR3 DNA sequence: TGCGCCAGCAGCTTGGGACAGGGGGCAGCCGGCTACGAGCAGTACTTC.

The V gene is TRBV5-5, the J gene TRBJ1-4; no reliable D call. The CDR3 covers 14 residues. Germline CDR1 and CDR2: SGHKS and YYEKEE (reference sequence). V shed 4 bases and J shed 9 bases, with 16 bases lying between them. In DNA, the CDR3 is TGTGCCAGCAGCGGATCAGGTGGACGAAAAAAACTGTTTTTT. As protein: CASSGSGGRKKLFF.

The chain couples TRBV13 to TRBJ1-5; TRBD1 aligns across 9 bases. The CDR3 spans 16 residues. With 0 bases clipped from V and 7 bases from J, the junction kept 7 bases outside the gene matches. Germline CDR1 and CDR2: PRHDT and FYEKMQ (reference sequence). DNA of the CDR3: TGTGCCAGCAGCTTAGGAGGGACAGGGTATCGACAGCCCCAGCATTTT. It is translated as CASSLGGTGYRQPQHF.

The V call is TRBV10-3, the J call TRBJ2-5; 7 bases line up with TRBD2. Germline loops: CDR1 ENHRY, CDR2 SYGVKD. The CDR3 extends over 15 amino acids. V lost 6 bases and J lost 11; bases outside the gene matches: 18. CDR3 bases: TGTGCCATCAGCTCAGCGGGGCCCCAGGCGAATGAGCAGTACTTC. It codes for CAISSAGPQANEQYF.

There are a few counts of this clonotype. The chain carries TRBV12-3 or TRBV12-4 and TRBJ2-7, with 7 positions matching TRBD1. The CDR3 contains 14 residues. With V trimmed by 3 bases and J by 7 bases, 9 bases remained unmatched. The DNA of the CDR3 is TGTGCCAGCAGTTTTAGTCCAGGGGGTAGAGAGCAGTACTTC. Protein: CASSFSPGGREQYF.

Only a few counts were recorded for this clonotype. This chain connects TRBV19 to TRBJ2-4, with TRBD1 identical over 8 bases. The CDR3 loop spans 16 amino acids. The germline gives CDR1 LNHDA, CDR2 SQIVND (reference sequence). Trimming cost V 6 bases and J 1 base; bases outside gene matches: 8. Here the CDR3 DNA reads TGTGCCAGTAGCCCGACAGGGGTGGGGGCCAAAAACATTCAGTACTTC. It yields the protein CASSPTGVGAKNIQYF.

The chain employs TRBV28 and TRBJ2-3; a weak D match, TRBD2 (6 bases). Trimming removed 4 bases at V and 2 bases at J, with 13 bases between. This CDR3 has 15 amino acids. Germline V lookup: CDR1 MDHEN, CDR2 SYDVKM. CDR3 in amino acids: CASSSGGEDTDTQYF. The DNA of the CDR3 is TGTGCCAGCAGTTCCGGCGGGGAGGACACAGATACGCAGTATTTT.

This chain uses TRBV12-3 or TRBV12-4 with TRBJ2-1; 15 nucleotides align to TRBD2. V dropped 4 bases and J dropped 8; count of bases not matched to a gene: 3. This CDR3 contains 15 residues. The chain's CDR3 is CASSWRTSGGDEQFF. The CDR3 nucleotides read TGTGCCAGCAGTTGGAGGACTAGCGGGGGGGATGAGCAGTTCTTC.

The chain recombines TRBV20-1 with TRBJ1-1; D remains ambiguous. The germline gives CDR1 DFQATT, CDR2 SNEGSKA (reference sequence). Trimming took off 5 bases at V and 4 bases at J, with 17 bases between the two ends. The CDR3 totals 14 residues. CDR3 DNA sequence: TGCAGTGCTCCACGGGCCATTTCAGGCACTGAAGCTTTCTTT. This encodes CSAPRAISGTEAFF.

This clonotype was seen more than once but under ten times. V usage is TRBV6-5 and J usage is TRBJ1-2; weak D call: TRBD1 (6 bases). CDR3 size: 13 residues. Per the germline V gene, CDR1 is MNHEY and CDR2 is SVGAGI. Trimming pared 5 bases from V and 5 bases from J, leaving 12 bases between. The CDR3 DNA is TGTGCCAGCAGTACAGGGCCCGGGTATGGCTACACCTTC. As protein: CASSTGPGYGYTF.

The chain joins TRBV29-1 to TRBJ1-2; a weak D match, TRBD1 (5 bases). V was clipped by 4 bases and J by 5 bases, with 11 bases between them. Germline loops: CDR1 SQVTM, CDR2 ANQGSEA. The CDR3 extends over 12 amino acids. CDR3 region: CSVVAGGYGYTF. CDR3 DNA: TGCAGCGTTGTTGCGGGGGGGTATGGCTACACCTTC. Drawing the rest from reference TRBV29-1 and TRBJ1-2, the complete variable domain is SAVISQKPSRDICQRGTSLTIQCQVDSQVTMMFWYRQQPGQSLTLIATANQGSEATYESGFVIDKFPISRPNLTFSTLTVSNMSPEDSSIYLCSVVAGGYGYTFGSGTRLTVV.

CDR3 bases: TGTGCCAGCAGTTTGGACAGGGATGGAGATACGCAGTATTTT. Protein product: CASSLDRDGDTQYF. The rearrangement links TRBV7-9 to TRBJ2-3; 8 bases map to TRBD1. V gave up 6 bases and J gave up 5 bases; unmatched junction bases: 7. CDR1 and CDR2 (germline): SEHNR, FQNEAQ (reference sequence). The CDR3 has 14 residues.

The rearrangement links TRBV7-2 to TRBJ2-3, with 7 bases identical to TRBD2. The CDR3 runs 18 residues. Losses at the gene ends were 0 bases for V and 3 bases for J; bases not matched to a gene: 12. CDR1 SGHTA and CDR2 FQGNSA come from the germline V gene. The CDR3 loop reads CASSLAPSRGGGTDTQYF. In nucleotides, the CDR3 is TGTGCCAGCAGCTTAGCCCCATCGAGGGGCGGGGGAACAGATACGCAGTATTTT.

In this sample, this clonotype turned up a few times. The chain combines TRBV4-3 with TRBJ2-1; D perhaps matches TRBD1 (5 bases). The V gene lost 0 bases and the J gene lost 2 bases, with 11 bases spanning the gap. Germline V gives CDR1 LGHNA, CDR2 YSLEER. This CDR3 is built from 16 residues. The chain's CDR3 is CASSQDESGPYNEQFF. In DNA form, the CDR3 reads TGCGCCAGCAGCCAAGATGAGTCAGGGCCCTACAATGAGCAGTTCTTC.